These 16 T cell receptor beta chains originate from one sample sequenced in a study of somatic mutations in cytotoxic T cells in rheumatoid arthritis. Clones were read by immunoSEQ multiplex PCR, and TCRdb kept only the in-frame ones, dropping some. The table has roughly 11,000 clones, over 70% seen once; the top ten hold more than 9.5%. Sequenced sample: CD8+ T cells sorted from blood. Receptors originate from a man aged 65-85 years in good health.

The chain joins TRBV9 to TRBJ1-1; TRBD1 agrees at 7 bases. Germline CDR1 SGDLS, CDR2 YYNGEE. This CDR3 has 15 amino acids. After removal of 3 bases from V and 4 bases from J, the junction contained 9 bases not matched to a gene. CDR3 in amino acids: CASSAGQAPPTEAFF. The CDR3 DNA sequence: TGTGCCAGCAGCGCCGGACAGGCCCCCCCCACTGAAGCTTTCTTT.

DNA for the CDR3: TGTGCCAGCAGCCCCCAGGGGGGCTACGAGCAGTACTTC. Protein sequence: CASSPQGGYEQYF. The chain joins TRBV7-3 to TRBJ2-7, with a weak D call TRBD1 (7 bases). The CDR3 extends over 13 amino acids. V was trimmed by 5 bases and J by 3 bases, leaving 11 bases between them. Germline-derived CDR1 and CDR2 are SGHTA and FQGTGA.

V and J are TRBV5-8 and TRBJ2-7, with D tentatively TRBD2 (7 bases). Trimming stripped 1 base from V and 5 bases from J, with 13 bases between. This CDR3 contains 14 residues. Germline CDR1 reads SGHTS; CDR2 reads YDEGEE. The DNA for the CDR3 is TGTGCCAGCAGCTTGAACGGGGGGCAGCACGAGCAGTACTTC. This encodes CASSLNGGQHEQYF.

This clone has more than one count but fewer than ten. V gene TRBV7-9 combines with J gene TRBJ2-2; D may be TRBD1 (6 bases). The CDR3 contains 16 residues. Germline V gives CDR1 SEHNR, CDR2 FQNEAQ (reference sequence). V was cut by 5 bases and J by 3 bases, with 16 bases left in between. The CDR3 DNA sequence: TGTGCCAGCAGCCCACCCTCGACAGGTCACACCGGGGAGCTGTTTTTT. Amino acid sequence: CASSPPSTGHTGELFF.

Details on this clone: This CDR3 is also generated by other DNA sequences in the sample. CDR3 region: CASSDPNTGELFF. In DNA, the CDR3 is TGTGCCAGTTCGGACCCGAACACCGGGGAGCTGTTTTTT. The J gene is TRBJ2-2, the V gene TRBV6-1; D is unclear. Trimming took off 9 bases at V and 0 bases at J, with 8 bases between the two ends. The CDR3 spans 13 residues. CDR1 is MNHNS, CDR2 SASEGT, per germline.

This clone was counted a few times. This rearrangement joins TRBV6-5 to TRBJ2-7; TRBD1 matches at 7 bases. Germline V gene data show CDR1 as MNHEY and CDR2 as SVGAGI. The CDR3 sequence is 13 residues long. V shed 5 bases, J shed 3 bases, and the junction held 4 bases outside the gene matches. The CDR3: CASSTTGFYEQYF. DNA of the CDR3: TGTGCCAGCAGTACGACAGGGTTCTACGAGCAGTACTTC.

Only one count was recorded for this clone. The genes are TRBV6-1 and TRBJ1-6, with TRBD1 as a possible D gene (6 bases). Germline V gene data show CDR1 as MNHNS and CDR2 as SASEGT. Trimming shortened V by 3 bases and J by 9 bases, and 15 bases separated the two germline ends. The length of the CDR3 is 15 residues. CDR3 loop: CASSDGGRATSPLHF. The DNA for the CDR3 is TGTGCCAGCAGTGATGGGGGCAGGGCAACTTCACCCCTCCACTTT.

The V call is TRBV4-2, the J call TRBJ2-1; 10 bases agree with TRBD1. CDR1 is LGHNA and CDR2 is YNFKEQ in the germline V gene. The CDR3 covers 16 residues. V lost 6 bases, J lost 4 bases, and 9 bases stayed unmatched. The DNA of the CDR3 is TGTGCCAGCAGTCTTTCCGGGACAGGGGAATACAATGAGCAGTTCTTC. Translated, it gives CASSLSGTGEYNEQFF.

In this sample, this clone turned up a few times. The chain employs TRBV9 and TRBJ2-7, with 7 bases aligning to TRBD2. The germline V gene encodes CDR1 SGDLS and CDR2 YYNGEE. The CDR3 spans 16 residues. The ends lost 4 bases at V and 6 bases at J; junction bases unmatched: 16. CDR3 protein: CASSISSGIVSGEQYF. CDR3 in DNA: TGTGCCAGCAGCATCTCCAGCGGGATCGTCTCCGGCGAGCAGTACTTC.

The chain uses TRBV29-1 and TRBJ1-2; D is perhaps TRBD1 (6 bases). The V end lost 7 bases, the J end lost 6 bases, and 15 bases lay between the germline ends. The CDR3 has 12 residues. CDR1 and CDR2 (germline): SQVTM, ANQGSEA. This chain's CDR3 is CSGGGRDNGYTF. The CDR3 DNA sequence: TGCAGCGGGGGGGGCAGGGATAATGGCTACACCTTC. Variable domain in full (rest from reference TRBV29-1 and TRBJ1-2): SAVISQKPSRDICQRGTSLTIQCQVDSQVTMMFWYRQQPGQSLTLIATANQGSEATYESGFVIDKFPISRPNLTFSTLTVSNMSPEDSSIYLCSGGGRDNGYTFGSGTRLTVV.

J is TRBJ1-1 and V is TRBV5-4, with 8 bases lining up with TRBD1. Germline CDR1 and CDR2: SGHNT and YYREEE (reference sequence). The ends lost 5 bases at V and 0 bases at J; junction bases unmatched: 6. The CDR3 has 15 residues. This CDR3 is CASRSGTGMNTEAFF. Written as DNA, the CDR3 is TGTGCCAGCAGGAGTGGGACAGGAATGAACACTGAAGCTTTCTTT.

This clone has just a few counts. The genes are TRBV11-1 and TRBJ2-7, with D uncertain. The CDR3 consists of 12 residues. CDR1 is SGHAT and CDR2 is FQDESV in the germline V gene (reference sequence). The V and J ends lost 5 bases and 3 bases respectively, with 8 bases between them. The CDR3 loop reads CASSTQDYEQYF. The CDR3 nucleotides read TGTGCCAGCAGCACGCAGGACTACGAGCAGTACTTC.

The rearrangement uses TRBV27 and TRBJ1-1; a possible D gene is TRBD1 (6 bases). The CDR3 sequence is 15 residues long. V was pared by 5 bases and J by 1 base, with 14 bases between. Germline V gene lookup returns CDR1 MNHEY and CDR2 SMNVEV (reference sequence). The CDR3 DNA is TGTGCCAGCAGTCCCTGGGTAGGGGGGAACACTGAAGCTTTCTTT. This sequence encodes CASSPWVGGNTEAFF.

This rearrangement joins TRBV27 to TRBJ2-7, with D unclear. Trimming pared 6 bases from V and 0 bases from J, leaving 9 bases between. The CDR3 length is 13 residues. The germline CDR1 and CDR2 sequences are MNHEY and SMNVEV (reference sequence). CDR3 DNA sequence: TGTGCCAGCAGGGAAGGAATCTCCTACGAGCAGTACTTC. The encoded protein is CASREGISYEQYF.

By share of the sample, this clone is medium-sized. This sequence joins TRBV6-1 and TRBJ2-1; D remains ambiguous. V gave up 0 bases and J gave up 5 bases, with 5 bases separating them. CDR1 and CDR2 (germline): MNHNS, SASEGT. This CDR3 region has 13 residues. The CDR3 DNA follows: TGTGCCAGCAGTGAAGCTACTAACAATGAGCAGTTCTTC. Translating gives CASSEATNNEQFF.

The chain employs TRBV5-1 and TRBJ2-7, with 8 bases aligning to TRBD1. V trimming: 4 bases; J trimming: 7 bases; junction bases outside the gene matches: 7. CDR1 is SGHRS, CDR2 YFSETQ, per germline. This CDR3 has 13 residues. CDR3: CASSMDRVGEQYF. As DNA, the CDR3 is TGCGCCAGCAGCATGGACAGGGTGGGGGAGCAGTACTTC. The whole variable domain, filled in from reference TRBV5-1 and TRBJ2-7, reads KAGVTQTPRYLIKTRGQQVTLSCSPISGHRSVSWYQQTPGQGLQFLFEYFSETQRNKGNFPGRFSGRQFSNSRSEMNVSTLELGDSALYLCASSMDRVGEQYFGPGTRLTVT.